This T cell receptor beta chain was documented in a study of patients and donors after allogeneic stem cell transplantation (dated by TCRdb to 2020 to 2022). Notes on this clonotype: Its antigen specificity is not known. No much larger clone exists at a distance of one base, and base qualities are not known.

The method behind the library was RT-PCR. The sample was run on a NextSeq 550. TCRdb handled the public reads itself, with Q25 trimming in fastp and clone calling in MiXCR, and kept productive beta chains. CDR3 protein duplicates are merged, each entry listing the most common genes and DNA. In all, the sample holds roughly 150,000 distinct CDR3 sequences, and about 24% of those were seen once. Roughly 26% of the sample lies in the top ten. Sequences were obtained from blood, either unsorted or a sorted T cell fraction (not recorded which). The sequence came from a human donor who was either an allogeneic HSCT recipient or a stem cell or donor lymphocyte infusion donor (not recorded which). It is not recorded whose cells these are; they may come from a transplant donor.

This receptor carries the CDR3 CASSLVVERGPWYNEQFF. The base sequence is TGTGCCAGCAGCTTAGTAGTTGAGCGGGGCCCCTGGTACAATGAGCAGTTCTTC. Recombination connected TRBV7-9 to TRBJ2-1, with 7 central nucleotides matching TRBD2. The germline V end is reduced by 1 base and the J end by 4 bases; junction bases left unmatched: 13. For CDR1 and CDR2, the germline V gene (reference sequence) lists SEHNR and FQNEAQ. The CDR3, cysteine through phenylalanine, is 18 amino acids long. The entry retains the CDR3 DNA only, 54 bases that are in frame from base 1. With all but the CDR3 taken from the reference TRBV7-9 and TRBJ2-1 genes, the full variable domain is: DTGVSQNPRHKITKRGQNVTFRCDPISEHNRLYWYRQTLGQGPEFLTYFQNEAQLEKSRLLSDRFSAERPKGSFSTLEIQRTEQGDSAMYLCASSLVVERGPWYNEQFFGPGTRLTVL.